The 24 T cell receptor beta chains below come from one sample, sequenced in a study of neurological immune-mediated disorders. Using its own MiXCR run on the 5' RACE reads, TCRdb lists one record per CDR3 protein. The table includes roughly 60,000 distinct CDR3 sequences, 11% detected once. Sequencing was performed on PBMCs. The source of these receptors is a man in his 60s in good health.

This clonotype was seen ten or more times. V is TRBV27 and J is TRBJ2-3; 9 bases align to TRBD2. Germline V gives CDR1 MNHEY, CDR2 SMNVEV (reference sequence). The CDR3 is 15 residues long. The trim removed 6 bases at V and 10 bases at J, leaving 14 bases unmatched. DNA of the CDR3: TGTGCCAGCAGCCTCTCTGGCGGGGGGGCCCTTCCGCAGTATTTT. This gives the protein CASSLSGGGALPQYF.

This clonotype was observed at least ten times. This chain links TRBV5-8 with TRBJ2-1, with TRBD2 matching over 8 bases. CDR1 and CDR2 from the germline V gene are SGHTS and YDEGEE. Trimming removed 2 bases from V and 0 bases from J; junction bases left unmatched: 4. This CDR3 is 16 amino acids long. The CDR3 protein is CASSLSGLGSYNEQFF. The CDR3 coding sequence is TGTGCCAGCAGCTTATCGGGACTAGGCTCCTACAATGAGCAGTTCTTC.

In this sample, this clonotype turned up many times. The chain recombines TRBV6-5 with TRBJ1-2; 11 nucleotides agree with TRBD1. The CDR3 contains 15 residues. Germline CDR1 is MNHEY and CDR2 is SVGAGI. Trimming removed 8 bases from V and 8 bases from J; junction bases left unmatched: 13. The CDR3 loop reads CASSLTGTGGRGYTF. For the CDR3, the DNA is TGTGCCAGCTCCCTTACGGGGACAGGGGGACGCGGCTACACCTTC.

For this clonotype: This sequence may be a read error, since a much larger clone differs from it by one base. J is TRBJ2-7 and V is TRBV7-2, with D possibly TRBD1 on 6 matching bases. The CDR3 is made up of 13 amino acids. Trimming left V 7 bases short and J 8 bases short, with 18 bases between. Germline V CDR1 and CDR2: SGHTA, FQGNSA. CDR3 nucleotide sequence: TGTGCCAGCACCCCAGGGGCGTATCGGCAGCAGTACTTC. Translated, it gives CASTPGAYRQQYF.

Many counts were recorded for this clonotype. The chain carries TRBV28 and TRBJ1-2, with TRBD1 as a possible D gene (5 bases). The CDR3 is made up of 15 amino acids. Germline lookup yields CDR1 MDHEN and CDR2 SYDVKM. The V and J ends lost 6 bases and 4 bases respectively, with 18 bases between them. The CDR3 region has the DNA TGTGCCAGCAGCCCGAGTAAGGGGCGAGGCTATGGCTACACCTTC. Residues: CASSPSKGRGYGYTF.

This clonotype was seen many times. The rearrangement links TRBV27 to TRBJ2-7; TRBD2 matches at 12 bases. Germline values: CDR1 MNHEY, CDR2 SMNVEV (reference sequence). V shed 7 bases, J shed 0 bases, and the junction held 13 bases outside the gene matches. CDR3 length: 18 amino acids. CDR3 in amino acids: CASTSSGGLAGSSYEQYF. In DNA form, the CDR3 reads TGTGCCAGCACCTCATCTGGAGGACTAGCGGGGAGCTCCTACGAGCAGTACTTC.

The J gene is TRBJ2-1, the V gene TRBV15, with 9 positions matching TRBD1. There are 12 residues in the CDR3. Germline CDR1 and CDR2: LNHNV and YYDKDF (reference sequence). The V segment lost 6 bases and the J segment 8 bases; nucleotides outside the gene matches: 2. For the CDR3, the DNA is TGTGCCACCAGACAGGGGGCCTATGAGCAGTTCTTC. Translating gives CATRQGAYEQFF.

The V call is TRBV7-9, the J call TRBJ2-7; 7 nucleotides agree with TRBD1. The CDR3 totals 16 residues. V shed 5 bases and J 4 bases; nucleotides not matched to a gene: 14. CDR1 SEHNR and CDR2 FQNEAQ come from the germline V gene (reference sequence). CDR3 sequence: CASSPFGQGDQYEQYF. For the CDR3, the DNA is TGTGCCAGCAGCCCCTTCGGTCAGGGGGATCAGTACGAGCAGTACTTC.

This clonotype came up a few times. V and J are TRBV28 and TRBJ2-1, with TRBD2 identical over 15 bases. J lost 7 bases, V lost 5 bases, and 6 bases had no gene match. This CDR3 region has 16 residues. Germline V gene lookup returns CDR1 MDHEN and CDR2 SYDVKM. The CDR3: CASSTGLAGGPNEQFF. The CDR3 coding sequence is TGTGCCAGCAGTACCGGACTAGCGGGGGGGCCTAATGAGCAGTTCTTC.

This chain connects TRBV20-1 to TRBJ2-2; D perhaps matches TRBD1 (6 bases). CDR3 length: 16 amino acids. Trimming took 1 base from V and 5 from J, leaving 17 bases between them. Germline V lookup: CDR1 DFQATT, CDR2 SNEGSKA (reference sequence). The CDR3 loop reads CSARVDGGVGTGELFF. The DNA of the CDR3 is TGCAGTGCTAGAGTGGATGGGGGCGTAGGGACCGGGGAGCTGTTTTTT.

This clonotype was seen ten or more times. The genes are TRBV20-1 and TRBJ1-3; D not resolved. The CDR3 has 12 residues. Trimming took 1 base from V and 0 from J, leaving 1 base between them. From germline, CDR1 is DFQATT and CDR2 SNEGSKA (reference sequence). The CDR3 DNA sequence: TGCAGTGCTAGAGGCTCTGGAAACACCATATATTTT. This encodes CSARGSGNTIYF.

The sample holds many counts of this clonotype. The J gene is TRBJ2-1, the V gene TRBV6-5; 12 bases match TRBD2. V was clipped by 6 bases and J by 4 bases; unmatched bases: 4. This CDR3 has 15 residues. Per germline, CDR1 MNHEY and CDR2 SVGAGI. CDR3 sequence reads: CASRDGLAGYNEQFF. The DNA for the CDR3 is TGTGCCAGCAGAGATGGACTAGCGGGGTACAATGAGCAGTTCTTC.

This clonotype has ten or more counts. CDR3 DNA sequence: TGTGCCACCAGTGACCCGGGACAGGGGTCGGACGAGCAGTACTTC. Translation gives CATSDPGQGSDEQYF. The chain links TRBV24-1 to TRBJ2-7, with TRBD1 identical over 10 bases. The CDR3 extends over 15 amino acids. Germline CDR1 KGHDR, CDR2 SFDVKD. After removal of 4 bases from V and 5 bases from J, the junction contained 7 bases not matched to a gene.

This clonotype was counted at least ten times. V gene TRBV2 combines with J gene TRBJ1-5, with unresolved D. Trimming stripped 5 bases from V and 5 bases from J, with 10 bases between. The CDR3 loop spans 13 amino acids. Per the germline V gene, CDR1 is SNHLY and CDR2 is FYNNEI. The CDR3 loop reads CASSLERDQPQHF. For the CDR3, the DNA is TGTGCCAGCAGTCTGGAGCGGGATCAGCCCCAGCATTTT.

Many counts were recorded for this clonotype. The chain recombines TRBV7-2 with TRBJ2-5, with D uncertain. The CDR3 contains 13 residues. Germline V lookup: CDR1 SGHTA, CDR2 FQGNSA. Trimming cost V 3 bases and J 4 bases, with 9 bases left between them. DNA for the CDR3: TGTGCCAGCAGCTTTTCTGGGGTAGAGACCCAGTACTTC. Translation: CASSFSGVETQYF. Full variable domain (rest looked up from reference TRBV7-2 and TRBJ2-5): GAGVSQSPSNKVTEKGKDVELRCDPISGHTALYWYRQSLGQGLEFLIYFQGNSAPDKSGLPSDRFSAERTGGSVSTLTIQRTQQEDSAVYLCASSFSGVETQYFGPGTRLLVL.

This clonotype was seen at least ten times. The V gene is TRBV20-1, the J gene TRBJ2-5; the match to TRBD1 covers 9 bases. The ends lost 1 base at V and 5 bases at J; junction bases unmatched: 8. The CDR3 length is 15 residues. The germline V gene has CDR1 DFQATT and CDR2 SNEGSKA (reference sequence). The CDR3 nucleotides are TGCAGTGCTAGAGTTCTTGGGGGGACAGGGGAGACCCAGTACTTC. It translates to CSARVLGGTGETQYF.

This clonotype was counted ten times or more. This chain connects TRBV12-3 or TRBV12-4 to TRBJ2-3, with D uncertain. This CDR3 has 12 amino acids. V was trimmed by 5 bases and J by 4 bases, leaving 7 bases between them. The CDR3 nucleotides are TGTGCCAGCAGTCCTGGGTCAGATACGCAGTATTTT. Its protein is CASSPGSDTQYF.

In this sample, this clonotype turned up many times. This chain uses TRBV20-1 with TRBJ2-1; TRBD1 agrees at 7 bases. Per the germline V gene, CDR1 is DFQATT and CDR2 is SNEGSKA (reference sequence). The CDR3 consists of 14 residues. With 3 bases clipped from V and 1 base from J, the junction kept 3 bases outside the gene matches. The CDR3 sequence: CSASRGPSYNEQFF. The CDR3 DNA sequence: TGCAGTGCTAGTAGGGGGCCATCCTACAATGAGCAGTTCTTC.

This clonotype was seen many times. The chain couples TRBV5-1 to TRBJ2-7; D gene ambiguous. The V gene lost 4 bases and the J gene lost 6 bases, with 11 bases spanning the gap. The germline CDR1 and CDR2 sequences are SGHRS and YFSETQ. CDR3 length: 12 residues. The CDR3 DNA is TGCGCCAGCAGCGGGCCCCCGGGCGAGCAGTACTTC. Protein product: CASSGPPGEQYF.

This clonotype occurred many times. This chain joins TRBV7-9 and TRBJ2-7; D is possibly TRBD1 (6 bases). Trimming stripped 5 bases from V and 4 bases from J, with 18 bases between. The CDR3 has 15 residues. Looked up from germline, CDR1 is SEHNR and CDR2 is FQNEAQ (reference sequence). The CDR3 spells CASSPGTSVGYEQYF. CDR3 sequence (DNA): TGTGCCAGCAGCCCGGGGACAAGCGTAGGGTACGAGCAGTACTTC. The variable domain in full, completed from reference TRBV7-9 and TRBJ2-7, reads DTGVSQNPRHKITKRGQNVTFRCDPISEHNRLYWYRQTLGQGPEFLTYFQNEAQLEKSRLLSDRFSAERPKGSFSTLEIQRTEQGDSAMYLCASSPGTSVGYEQYFGPGTRLTVT.

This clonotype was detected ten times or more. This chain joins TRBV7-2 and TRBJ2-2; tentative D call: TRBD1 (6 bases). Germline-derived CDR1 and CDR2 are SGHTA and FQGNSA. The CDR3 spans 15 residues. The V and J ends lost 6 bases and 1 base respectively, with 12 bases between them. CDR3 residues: CASSHDRMNTGELFF. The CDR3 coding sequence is TGTGCCAGCAGTCACGACAGGATGAACACCGGGGAGCTGTTTTTT.

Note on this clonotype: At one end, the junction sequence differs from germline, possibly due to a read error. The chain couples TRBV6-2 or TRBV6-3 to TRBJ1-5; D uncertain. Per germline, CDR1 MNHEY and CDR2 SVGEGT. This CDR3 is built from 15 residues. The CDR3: CASSYSSGSNQHQHF. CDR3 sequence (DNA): TGTGCCAGTAGTTACTCGAGTGGGAGCAATCAGCACCAGCATTTT.

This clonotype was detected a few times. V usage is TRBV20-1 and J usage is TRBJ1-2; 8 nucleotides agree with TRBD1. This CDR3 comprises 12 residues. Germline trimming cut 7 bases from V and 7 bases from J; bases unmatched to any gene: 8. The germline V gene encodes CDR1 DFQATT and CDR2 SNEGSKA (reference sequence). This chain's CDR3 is CSVPGQGSGYTF. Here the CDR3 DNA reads TGCAGTGTCCCCGGACAGGGATCTGGCTACACCTTC.

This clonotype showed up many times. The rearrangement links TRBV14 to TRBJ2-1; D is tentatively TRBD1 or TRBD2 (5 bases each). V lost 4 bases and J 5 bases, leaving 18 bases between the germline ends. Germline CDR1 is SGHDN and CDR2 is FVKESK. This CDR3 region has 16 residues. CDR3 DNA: TGTGCCAGCAGCCTACTTCGTGGGACCCATCACAATGAGCAGTTCTTC. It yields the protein CASSLLRGTHHNEQFF.